Below are 30 T cell receptor beta chains sequenced from a single sample in a study of monozygotic twins with cystic fibrosis. Measured with immunoSEQ multiplex PCR; TCRdb has only the in-frame clones, and not every one. The table has 25,000 to 30,000 clones, about 96% seen once. Sequenced input: blood. The receptors come from a girl aged 2 to 9 with cystic fibrosis.

The chain recombines TRBV7-8 with TRBJ2-1; a possible D gene is TRBD1 (6 bases). Germline V lookup: CDR1 SGHVS, CDR2 FQNEAQ. The CDR3 is 15 residues long. Trimming shortened V by 1 base and J by 6 bases, and 13 bases separated the two germline ends. The CDR3 sequence: CASSLVQTGINEQFF. The CDR3 DNA reads as TGTGCCAGCAGCTTAGTCCAAACAGGGATCAATGAGCAGTTCTTC.

A remark on this clone: As the CDR3 is not closed by the conserved phenylalanine or tryptophan, this likely results from a read error. The limits of the CDR3 on the DNA are not certain, so only TCRdb's listed CDR3 is given. V usage is TRBV5-8 and J usage is TRBJ2-7; the table's D call TRBD1 went unverified against the DNA. Germline CDR1 and CDR2: SGHTS and YDEGEE. The CDR3 has 10 residues if both end residues are counted. CDR3 residues: CASSLGQLTS.

The chain recombines TRBV13 with TRBJ1-2; 8 bases fit TRBD1. This CDR3 has 13 residues. J was trimmed by 5 bases and V by 5 bases; bases with no gene match: 4. CDR1 is PRHDT, CDR2 FYEKMQ, per germline (reference sequence). The CDR3 coding sequence is TGTGCCAGCAGCCATTGGACAGGGTATGGCTACACCTTC. It is translated as CASSHWTGYGYTF.

The chain combines TRBV19 with TRBJ2-7; possibly TRBD2 for D (6 bases). The CDR3 sequence is 13 residues long. The V gene's germline CDR1 is LNHDA and CDR2 SQIVND (reference sequence). Trimming left V 1 base short and J 2 bases short, with 6 bases between. The CDR3 protein is CASSIGEAYEQYF. In nucleotides, the CDR3 is TGTGCCAGTAGTATAGGGGAGGCCTACGAGCAGTACTTC.

CDR3 nucleotides: TGTGCCACCAGCAGAGATATCGACAGTGTGTGGGGGGATGAGCAGTTCTTC. Amino acid sequence: CATSRDIDSVWGDEQFF. The chain is built from TRBV15 and TRBJ2-1; possible D gene TRBD2, 6 bases. Germline loops: CDR1 LNHNV, CDR2 YYDKDF (reference sequence). V dropped 0 bases and J dropped 8 bases, with 20 bases sitting between them. The CDR3 sequence is 17 residues long.

V gene TRBV10-1 combines with J gene TRBJ2-3, with no clear D. Per germline, CDR1 WNHNN and CDR2 SYGVQD (reference sequence). The CDR3 totals 13 residues. V was shortened by 5 bases and J by 2 bases, with 8 bases between the two germline ends. Here the CDR3 reads CASSLGYTDTQYF. As DNA, the CDR3 is TGCGCCAGCAGTCTCGGGTACACAGATACGCAGTATTTT.

This chain connects TRBV7-6 to TRBJ2-1; D might be TRBD2 (5 bases). Germline V lookup: CDR1 SGHVS, CDR2 FNYEAQ. The CDR3 extends over 16 amino acids. The V gene lost 2 bases and the J gene lost 0 bases, with 11 bases spanning the gap. CDR3 coding DNA: TGTGCCAGCAGCTTAATTAGCGCTAACTCCTACAATGAGCAGTTCTTC. Amino acids: CASSLISANSYNEQFF.

The chain employs TRBV5-1 and TRBJ1-1, with 8 bases that match TRBD1. Germline V gene lookup returns CDR1 SGHRS and CDR2 YFSETQ. With V trimmed by 2 bases and J by 5 bases, 5 bases remained unmatched. CDR3 length: 14 amino acids. The CDR3 region is CASSLGQGQTEAFF. The CDR3 DNA is TGCGCCAGCAGCTTAGGACAGGGACAAACTGAAGCTTTCTTT. Full variable domain (remainder filled in from reference TRBV5-1 and TRBJ1-1): KAGVTQTPRYLIKTRGQQVTLSCSPISGHRSVSWYQQTPGQGLQFLFEYFSETQRNKGNFPGRFSGRQFSNSRSEMNVSTLELGDSALYLCASSLGQGQTEAFFGQGTRLTVV.

This rearrangement joins TRBV7-2 to TRBJ1-5; TRBD1 is a possible D gene (5 bases). Germline V gene sequence: CDR1 SGHTA, CDR2 FQGNSA. This CDR3 comprises 16 residues. Trimming took 2 bases from V and 4 from J, leaving 15 bases between them. CDR3: CASSLRGGIVNQPQHF. In DNA form, the CDR3 reads TGTGCCAGCAGCTTAAGGGGAGGGATAGTAAATCAGCCCCAGCATTTT.

The chain links TRBV14 to TRBJ2-7, with 9 positions matching TRBD2. Trimming removed 0 bases from V and 5 bases from J; junction bases left unmatched: 17. The CDR3 is 19 amino acids. Germline lookup yields CDR1 SGHDN and CDR2 FVKESK. CDR3 DNA: TGTGCCAGCAGCCAAGAGGCAAGAGGTGCGGCGGGAGGGCCTCACGAGCAGTACTTC. Protein product: CASSQEARGAAGGPHEQYF.

The V and J genes are TRBV2 and TRBJ2-6; no clear D. Germline V gene sequence: CDR1 SNHLY, CDR2 FYNNEI. The germline V and J ends were trimmed by 6 bases and 4 bases, with 7 bases remaining between them. This CDR3 spans 13 amino acids. For the CDR3, the DNA is TGTGCCAGCAGCACCCGGGGGGCCAACGTCCTGACTTTC. Residues: CASSTRGANVLTF. Full variable domain (rest looked up from reference TRBV2 and TRBJ2-6): EPEVTQTPSHQVTQMGQEVILRCVPISNHLYFYWYRQILGQKVEFLVSFYNNEISEKSEIFDDQFSVERPDGSNFTLKIRSTKLEDSAMYFCASSTRGANVLTFGAGSRLTVL.

This CDR3 reads CASSLAGLAGYEQFF. The CDR3 region has the DNA TGTGCCAGCAGCTTAGCCGGACTAGCGGGATATGAGCAGTTCTTC. The rearrangement uses TRBV7-6 and TRBJ2-1; TRBD2 agrees at 12 bases. With 0 bases clipped from V and 8 bases from J, the junction kept 2 bases outside the gene matches. The CDR3 is 15 amino acids. CDR1 is SGHVS and CDR2 is FNYEAQ in the germline V gene.

The genes are TRBV2 and TRBJ2-5, with a tentative D call TRBD2 (6 bases). The CDR3 is 14 amino acids. The V end lost 1 base, the J end lost 4 bases, and 10 bases lay between the germline ends. The germline gives CDR1 SNHLY, CDR2 FYNNEI. The CDR3 sequence: CASSEVPGGETQYF. The CDR3 DNA follows: TGTGCCAGCAGTGAAGTCCCCGGGGGAGAGACCCAGTACTTC.

This chain links TRBV9 with TRBJ1-1; 9 bases line up with TRBD1. CDR3 size: 15 residues. Trimming removed 4 bases from V and 5 bases from J; junction bases left unmatched: 9. The V gene's germline CDR1 is SGDLS and CDR2 YYNGEE. CDR3 region: CASSLPPGQGTEAFF. CDR3 in DNA: TGTGCCAGCAGCCTTCCTCCGGGACAGGGAACTGAAGCTTTCTTT.

This clone was detected once. This chain joins TRBV27 and TRBJ2-3; D possibly uses TRBD1 or TRBD2 (5 bases each). Trimming removed 4 bases from V and 3 bases from J, with 11 bases in between. The CDR3 sequence is 14 residues long. The germline V gene has CDR1 MNHEY and CDR2 SMNVEV (reference sequence). The CDR3 spells CASSSLGETDTQYF. CDR3 nucleotide sequence: TGTGCCAGCAGTTCCCTGGGGGAGACAGATACGCAGTATTTT.

This clone showed up just once. V usage is TRBV19 and J usage is TRBJ2-2; no reliable D call. Per germline, CDR1 LNHDA and CDR2 SQIVND (reference sequence). The CDR3 sequence is 16 residues long. V was pared by 5 bases and J by 4 bases, with 17 bases between. The CDR3 nucleotides are TGTGCCAGTAGTCCGGTCGTGCGAGACATCACCGGGGAGCTGTTTTTT. This encodes CASSPVVRDITGELFF. Full variable domain (missing parts from reference TRBV19 and TRBJ2-2): DGGITQSPKYLFRKEGQNVTLSCEQNLNHDAMYWYRQDPGQGLRLIYYSQIVNDFQKGDIAEGYSVSREKKESFPLTVTSAQKNPTAFYLCASSPVVRDITGELFFGEGSRLTVL.

This clone has only a few counts. The chain combines TRBV6-1 with TRBJ2-3; D gene uncertain. Trimming cost V 4 bases and J 0 bases, with 8 bases left between them. The CDR3 spans 14 residues. CDR1 and CDR2 from the germline V gene are MNHNS and SASEGT. The CDR3 region has the DNA TGTGCCAGCAGTGGTGGGCAGAGCACAGATACGCAGTATTTT. The encoded protein is CASSGGQSTDTQYF.

The rearrangement uses TRBV4-1 and TRBJ2-2, with D tentatively TRBD1 (5 bases). CDR3 length: 12 residues. Trimming removed 4 bases at V and 6 bases at J, with 6 bases between. The germline V gene encodes CDR1 MGHRA and CDR2 YSYEKL. CDR3 nucleotides: TGCGCCAGCAGCCTCAGGGCCGGGGAGCTGTTTTTT. Translating it yields CASSLRAGELFF.

The chain couples TRBV2 to TRBJ1-1; unclear D gene. The CDR3 has 11 residues. The V gene's germline CDR1 is SNHLY and CDR2 FYNNEI. V was cut by 4 bases and J by 5 bases, with 5 bases left in between. CDR3 region: CASSGDTEAFF. CDR3 nucleotides: TGTGCCAGCAGTGGGGATACTGAAGCTTTCTTT.

The rearrangement links TRBV6-5 to TRBJ2-1; D is perhaps TRBD1 (5 bases). V lost 4 bases, J lost 0 bases, and 13 bases lay in between. CDR3 length: 16 residues. The germline V gene has CDR1 MNHEY and CDR2 SVGAGI. Here the CDR3 DNA reads TGTGCCAGCAGTTCCCTGACAGTGCGCTCCTACAATGAGCAGTTCTTC. Its protein product is CASSSLTVRSYNEQFF.

The chain combines TRBV28 with TRBJ1-4; D not certain. This CDR3 region has 16 residues. V lost 1 base to trimming and J lost 2 bases, with 11 bases between them. Germline V gives CDR1 MDHEN, CDR2 SYDVKM. The CDR3 sequence: CASSLFGDGTNEKLFF. The CDR3 region has the DNA TGTGCCAGCAGTTTATTTGGGGATGGCACTAATGAAAAACTGTTTTTT.

The chain uses TRBV4-2 and TRBJ1-1; 7 bases are shared with TRBD1. CDR1 is LGHNA and CDR2 is YNFKEQ in the germline V gene. CDR3 length equals 17 residues. With V trimmed by 0 bases and J by 3 bases, 10 bases remained unmatched. CDR3: CASSQDQGGWGDTEAFF. The CDR3 DNA follows: TGTGCCAGCAGCCAAGATCAAGGGGGCTGGGGGGACACTGAAGCTTTCTTT.

J is TRBJ1-1 and V is TRBV7-2, with D unresolved. V lost 1 base and J 1 base, leaving 13 bases between the germline ends. Germline assignment: CDR1 SGHTA and CDR2 FQGNSA. CDR3 length: 16 residues. CDR3 DNA: TGTGCCAGCAGCTTAGTGGGAGGTAAGCCGAACACTGAAGCTTTCTTT. Amino acid sequence: CASSLVGGKPNTEAFF.

The chain has TRBV27 and TRBJ1-1, with D perhaps TRBD1 (6 bases). The germline V gene encodes CDR1 MNHEY and CDR2 SMNVEV (reference sequence). The CDR3 is made up of 13 amino acids. V lost 5 bases and J lost 6, with 13 bases in between. CDR3 in DNA: TGTGCCAGCAGTAAAAACAGGGTGGCTGAAGCTTTCTTT. It codes for CASSKNRVAEAFF.

This rearrangement joins TRBV4-1 to TRBJ1-2, with 7 positions matching TRBD1. V lost 4 bases and J lost 1; bases outside the gene matches: 6. The CDR3 sequence is 15 residues long. Germline V gives CDR1 MGHRA, CDR2 YSYEKL. DNA of the CDR3: TGCGCCAGCAGCCTTAGACAGGGTGATAACTATGGCTACACCTTC. Protein sequence: CASSLRQGDNYGYTF.

V is TRBV15 and J is TRBJ2-1, with D unclear. In germline, CDR1 is LNHNV, CDR2 YYDKDF (reference sequence). This CDR3 region has 16 residues. V dropped 5 bases and J dropped 8 bases, with 22 bases sitting between them. DNA for the CDR3: TGTGCCACCAGCCCCATTACCCAGAGCCCCTCAGATGAGCAGTTCTTC. It translates to CATSPITQSPSDEQFF.

The chain employs TRBV14 and TRBJ2-1, with a possible D match to TRBD2 (6 bases). This CDR3 spans 16 amino acids. Trimming removed 0 bases from V and 2 bases from J, with 11 bases in between. Germline V gene sequence: CDR1 SGHDN, CDR2 FVKESK. The CDR3 protein is CASSQERGRPYNEQFF. The CDR3 nucleotides are TGTGCCAGCAGCCAAGAACGGGGGAGGCCCTACAATGAGCAGTTCTTC.

The chain joins TRBV7-2 to TRBJ2-3; 8 nucleotides align to TRBD1. CDR3 length: 12 residues. Germline assignment: CDR1 SGHTA and CDR2 FQGNSA. With V trimmed by 5 bases and J by 9 bases, 4 bases remained unmatched. CDR3 residues: CASSQDRVTQYF. Here the CDR3 DNA reads TGTGCCAGCAGCCAGGACAGGGTGACGCAGTATTTT. Together with reference TRBV7-2 and TRBJ2-3, the CDR3 gives the full variable domain: GAGVSQSPSNKVTEKGKDVELRCDPISGHTALYWYRQSLGQGLEFLIYFQGNSAPDKSGLPSDRFSAERTGGSVSTLTIQRTQQEDSAVYLCASSQDRVTQYFGPGTRLTVL.

V usage is TRBV7-7 and J usage is TRBJ2-1, with TRBD2 identical over 15 bases. Germline CDR1 reads SSHAT; CDR2 reads FNYEAQ (reference sequence). The CDR3 has 18 amino acids. Trimming cost V 5 bases and J 4 bases; bases outside gene matches: 9. The DNA of the CDR3 is TGTGCCAGCAGCCCCATAGGACTAGCGGGAGGGACTTACAATGAGCAGTTCTTC. This sequence encodes CASSPIGLAGGTYNEQFF.

CDR3 coding DNA: TGTGCCAGCAGCTTCTCGGGGCGGGATGAGCAGTTCTTC. As protein: CASSFSGRDEQFF. This sequence joins TRBV11-2 and TRBJ2-1; D is perhaps TRBD1 or TRBD2 (5 bases each). CDR3 length: 13 residues. Germline CDR1 SGHAT, CDR2 FQNNGV. V lost 3 bases and J lost 8, with 11 bases in between.